The 9 T cell receptor beta chains listed next were all sequenced from one sample in a study of cytomegalovirus exposure and HLA in healthy donors. Both 60 Vbeta primers and 13 Jbeta primers went into the PCR. Assay used: immunoSEQ multiplex PCR; TCRdb lists only in-frame clones, some missing. This repertoire shows some 120,000 clones, roughly 88% found once; its top ten account for 2.5% to 3.5%. Sequencing input: PBMCs. The receptors were gathered from a young woman in good health and CMV-seropositive.

V and J are TRBV21-1 and TRBJ2-7; no check of the table's D call, TRBD1, against the DNA was made. TRBV21-1 is given as a pseudogene. The CDR3 covers 16 residues. Written as DNA, the CDR3 is TGTGCCAGTACAACAGGGGTCATTAAGAGCTCCTACGAGCAGTACTTC. This encodes CASTTGVIKSSYEQYF.

The chain links TRBV6-4 to TRBJ2-1; D is undetermined. V was clipped by 0 bases and J by 1 base, with 7 bases between them. This CDR3 spans 15 amino acids. Germline V lookup: CDR1 MRHNA, CDR2 SNTAGT. The CDR3 reads CASSDSAGSYNEQFF. The CDR3 DNA follows: TGTGCCAGCAGTGACTCCGCAGGATCCTACAATGAGCAGTTCTTC.

The J gene is TRBJ1-6, the V gene TRBV28, with a possible D match to TRBD1 (5 bases). This CDR3 is built from 14 residues. CDR1 is MDHEN and CDR2 is SYDVKM in the germline V gene. Trimming pared 8 bases from V and 1 base from J, leaving 9 bases between. CDR3 in amino acids: CASSSGSYNSPLHF. For the CDR3, the DNA is TGTGCCAGCTCCTCAGGGTCCTATAATTCACCCCTCCACTTT.

The chain recombines TRBV18 with TRBJ2-6; D may be TRBD1 (5 bases). Trimming pared 4 bases from V and 2 bases from J, leaving 9 bases between. The V gene's germline CDR1 is KGHSH and CDR2 LQKENI. The CDR3 contains 15 residues. Here the CDR3 reads CASSQGFPGANVLTF. The DNA for the CDR3 is TGTGCCAGCTCACAGGGGTTCCCTGGGGCCAACGTCCTGACTTTC. The entire variable domain, with the rest obtained from reference TRBV18 and TRBJ2-6, is as follows: NAGVMQNPRHLVRRRGQEARLRCSPMKGHSHVYWYRQLPEEGLKFMVYLQKENIIDESGMPKERFSAEFPKEGPSILRIQQVVRGDSAAYFCASSQGFPGANVLTFGAGSRLTVL.

The gene calls are TRBV6-1 and TRBJ2-7; D is perhaps TRBD1 (5 bases). V lost 2 bases to trimming and J lost 2 bases, with 10 bases between them. CDR3 size: 14 residues. Germline CDR1 and CDR2: MNHNS and SASEGT. The CDR3 is CASSEPGYPYEQYF. The CDR3 coding sequence is TGTGCCAGCAGTGAACCAGGGTACCCCTACGAGCAGTACTTC.

This chain joins TRBV19 and TRBJ1-2; D uncertain. V was clipped by 5 bases and J by 5 bases, with 15 bases between them. There are 14 residues in the CDR3. Looked up from germline, CDR1 is LNHDA and CDR2 is SQIVND (reference sequence). The CDR3, as DNA: TGTGCCAGTAGTCTCCGCGGGGATCCTTATGGCTACACCTTC. The encoded protein is CASSLRGDPYGYTF.

The chain combines TRBV7-9 with TRBJ2-3; D ambiguous. V gave up 3 bases and J gave up 2 bases, with 9 bases separating them. CDR3 length equals 14 residues. Germline lookup yields CDR1 SEHNR and CDR2 FQNEAQ (reference sequence). Here the CDR3 DNA reads TGTGCCAGCAGCTTTCTACTTCCCACAGATACGCAGTATTTT. Its translation: CASSFLLPTDTQYF.

This clone was observed once. The chain recombines TRBV7-9 with TRBJ2-2, with unresolved D. This CDR3 region has 12 residues. Trimming removed 5 bases at V and 2 bases at J, with 3 bases between. Germline V lookup: CDR1 SEHNR, CDR2 FQNEAQ (reference sequence). For the CDR3, the DNA is TGTGCCAGCAGCGGCAACACCGGGGAGCTGTTTTTT. As protein: CASSGNTGELFF.

CDR3 sequence reads: CASSTGGREQYF. The CDR3 DNA reads TGTGCCAGCAGCACAGGGGGTCGCGAGCAGTACTTC. The V and J genes are TRBV2 and TRBJ2-7, with 8 bases matching TRBD1. Per germline, CDR1 SNHLY and CDR2 FYNNEI. The CDR3 covers 12 residues. V shed 6 bases, J shed 6 bases, and the junction held 4 bases outside the gene matches.